These T cell receptor beta chains were read from a single sample in a study of cytomegalovirus exposure and HLA in healthy donors. Method: immunoSEQ multiplex PCR; TCRdb's copy keeps in-frame clones and lacks some. Of some 130,000 clones listed, 89% were seen once; the top ten hold 0.95% to 1.5%. Sample: PBMCs. The receptors derive from a woman aged 18-35 years in good health and CMV-seronegative. Each CDR3 is given with its conserved first and last residue. Each record gives: V gene, D gene, J gene, clone size, CDR3 protein, CDR3 DNA. D genes are given only for firm matches. Not all rows give a size; the values are once, few, many and, for expanded clones, a class.

V gene: TRBV2; D gene: .; J gene: TRBJ1-1; clone size: once; CDR3 protein: CASGEGQRNTEAFF; CDR3 DNA: TGTGCCAGCGGGGAGGGACAAAGGAACACTGAAGCTTTCTTT
V gene: TRBV13; D gene: .; J gene: TRBJ2-2; clone size: .; CDR3 protein: CASRTTGPGELFF; CDR3 DNA: TGTGCCAGCAGGACTACAGGGCCCGGGGAGCTGTTTTTT
V gene: TRBV7-7; D gene: .; J gene: TRBJ1-1; clone size: .; CDR3 protein: CANSRQPYTEAFF; CDR3 DNA: TGTGCTAACAGCCGACAGCCATACACTGAAGCTTTCTTT
V gene: TRBV10-3; D gene: .; J gene: TRBJ1-2; clone size: .; CDR3 protein: CAVGGVGYGYTF; CDR3 DNA: TGTGCCGTAGGGGGAGTAGGCTATGGCTACACCTTC
V gene: TRBV7-3; D gene: TRBD2; J gene: TRBJ2-1; clone size: .; CDR3 protein: CASSPKGPWTSGGANEQFF; CDR3 DNA: TGTGCCAGCAGCCCCAAAGGCCCTTGGACTAGCGGGGGGGCCAATGAGCAGTTCTTC
V gene: TRBV9; D gene: .; J gene: TRBJ2-2; clone size: .; CDR3 protein: CASSIRPGEANTGELFF; CDR3 DNA: TGTGCCAGCAGCATCCGTCCCGGGGAGGCGAACACCGGGGAGCTGTTTTTT
V gene: TRBV9; D gene: .; J gene: TRBJ2-3; clone size: .; CDR3 protein: CASSVGGSSDTQYF; CDR3 DNA: TGTGCCAGCAGCGTTGGGGGCTCGTCAGATACGCAGTATTTT
V gene: TRBV6-1; D gene: .; J gene: TRBJ2-1; clone size: .; CDR3 protein: CASTPGSEQFF; CDR3 DNA: TGTGCCAGCACCCCCGGGAGTGAGCAGTTCTTC
V gene: TRBV9; D gene: TRBD2; J gene: TRBJ2-1; clone size: .; CDR3 protein: CASSVVPSGGANEQFF; CDR3 DNA: TGTGCCAGCAGCGTAGTTCCCAGCGGGGGGGCTAATGAGCAGTTCTTC
V gene: TRBV28; D gene: .; J gene: TRBJ2-5; clone size: .; CDR3 protein: CASSFIDGVGETQYF; CDR3 DNA: TGTGCCAGCAGTTTTATCGACGGGGTAGGGGAGACCCAGTACTTC
V gene: TRBV10-3; D gene: .; J gene: TRBJ1-1; clone size: .; CDR3 protein: CAISATPASTEAFF; CDR3 DNA: TGTGCCATCAGTGCCACGCCGGCTAGCACTGAAGCTTTCTTT
V gene: TRBV27; D gene: .; J gene: TRBJ2-7; clone size: few; CDR3 protein: CASSISRGHYEQYF; CDR3 DNA: TGTGCCAGCAGTATTAGCCGCGGGCATTACGAGCAGTACTTC
V gene: TRBV2; D gene: TRBD1; J gene: TRBJ1-5; clone size: .; CDR3 protein: CASSVTGWWDQPQHF; CDR3 DNA: TGTGCCAGCAGTGTGACAGGGTGGTGGGATCAGCCCCAGCATTTT
V gene: TRBV6-1; D gene: .; J gene: TRBJ2-7; clone size: .; CDR3 protein: CASSETPGSTYEQYF; CDR3 DNA: TGTGCCAGCAGTGAAACCCCGGGGAGCACCTACGAGCAGTACTTC
V gene: TRBV10-3; D gene: .; J gene: TRBJ2-2; clone size: .; CDR3 protein: CAIRRTGENTGELFF; CDR3 DNA: TGCGCCATCAGACGTACGGGAGAGAACACCGGGGAGCTGTTTTTT
V gene: TRBV9; D gene: .; J gene: TRBJ2-3; clone size: .; CDR3 protein: CASSVLGADTQYF; CDR3 DNA: TGTGCCAGCAGCGTATTGGGAGCAGATACGCAGTATTTT
V gene: TRBV5-1; D gene: TRBD1; J gene: TRBJ1-2; clone size: .; CDR3 protein: CASSLGTGGGYTF; CDR3 DNA: TGCGCCAGCAGCTTGGGTACAGGGGGAGGCTACACCTTC
V gene: TRBV7-6; D gene: .; J gene: TRBJ1-2; clone size: .; CDR3 protein: CASSPLEGPVGYGYTF; CDR3 DNA: TGTGCCAGCAGCCCCCTGGAGGGGCCAGTGGGCTATGGCTACACCTTC
V gene: TRBV10-3; D gene: TRBD1; J gene: TRBJ1-1; clone size: once; CDR3 protein: CAISDTGTGKNGAFF; CDR3 DNA: TGTGCCATCAGTGATACCGGGACAGGGAAAAATGGGGCTTTCTTT
V gene: TRBV6-1; D gene: .; J gene: TRBJ2-7; clone size: .; CDR3 protein: CASSVAAGGGQYF; CDR3 DNA: TGTGCCAGCAGTGTAGCGGCAGGGGGTGGTCAATATTTC